Below are 4 T cell receptor beta chains sequenced from a single sample in a study of radiotherapy plus CTLA-4 blockade in lung cancer. Clones were read by immunoSEQ multiplex PCR, and TCRdb kept only the in-frame ones, dropping some. The data hold about 30,000 clones, with over 60% observed a single time. Specimen: peripheral blood, collected from a patient treated with radiotherapy plus ipilimumab. The receptors originated from a human donor with non-small cell lung cancer that progressed on radiotherapy plus ipilimumab.

This chain connects TRBV7-2 to TRBJ2-7; 11 bases align to TRBD1. V lost 4 bases, J lost 3 bases, and 5 bases stayed unmatched. CDR3 length: 15 residues. Germline CDR1 and CDR2: SGHTA and FQGNSA. The CDR3 DNA reads as TGTGCCAGCAGCTCCTGGGGGACAGGGGGCTACGAGCAGTACTTC. Translation gives CASSSWGTGGYEQYF.

V gene TRBV7-2 combines with J gene TRBJ1-1; no reliable D call. CDR3 length: 13 amino acids. Germline V lookup: CDR1 SGHTA, CDR2 FQGNSA. Trimming left V 7 bases short and J 1 base short, with 10 bases between. CDR3 DNA sequence: TGTGCCAGCACCCGACTGACGAACACTGAAGCTTTCTTT. Amino acids: CASTRLTNTEAFF.

This clone came up a few times. The V and J genes are TRBV6-5 and TRBJ1-3; D unclear. The CDR3 runs 13 residues. Trimming took off 6 bases at V and 1 base at J, with 7 bases between the two ends. CDR1 and CDR2 from the germline V gene are MNHEY and SVGAGI. The CDR3 region has the DNA TGTGCCAGCAGCCAGGAATCTGGAAACACCATATATTTT. It yields the protein CASSQESGNTIYF.

The rearrangement links TRBV5-1 to TRBJ2-7; D possibly uses TRBD1 or TRBD2 (5 bases each). The CDR3 is 15 residues long. V lost 4 bases to trimming and J lost 4 bases, with 18 bases between them. Germline assignment: CDR1 SGHRS and CDR2 YFSETQ. The CDR3 nucleotides read TGCGCCAGCAGCCCCTCCGGGACCGCGCTTTACGAGCAGTACTTC. Translating gives CASSPSGTALYEQYF. Full variable domain (remainder filled in from reference TRBV5-1 and TRBJ2-7): KAGVTQTPRYLIKTRGQQVTLSCSPISGHRSVSWYQQTPGQGLQFLFEYFSETQRNKGNFPGRFSGRQFSNSRSEMNVSTLELGDSALYLCASSPSGTALYEQYFGPGTRLTVT.